This record covers a single T cell receptor beta chain. As yet, its antigen is unknown. The CDR3 runs 16 residues. Germline V gene sequence: CDR1 WSHSY, CDR2 SAAADI. The V and J ends lost 2 bases and 0 bases, in that order; junction bases with no gene match: 4. This entry belongs to a study of Graves' ophthalmopathy and Graves' hyperthyroidism. Background on the study: A follow-up of 18 months without ophthalmopathy meant that hyperthyroidism was stable. The study, taken as a whole, reports: Most expanded clonotypes from thyroid (those above 0.001 frequency) were also found in blood. Using a 13-signature model, the authors split ophthalmopathy from stable hyperthyroidism, with roughly 91% sensitivity and 65% to 82% specificity.

Amplification from RNA transcripts yielded the TCR beta CDR3 regions. The first round was an RT-PCR with HTBI primers, and the second round was a multiplex PCR. TCRdb redid the calling of the multiplex PCR reads with MiXCR, one entry per CDR3 protein. The sample consists of about 590,000 distinct CDR3 sequences, approximately 37% of them appearing once. Pregnant or lactating patients and those with other autoimmune diseases or uncontrolled infections were excluded. This clonotype was obtained from an adult man with Graves' hyperthyroidism. Sequenced: peripheral blood or thyroid tissue (not recorded which). The rearrangement links TRBV10-2 to TRBJ2-5, with 9 bases that match TRBD2. CDR3: CASSEKAGGYQETQYF. The CDR3 region has the DNA TGCGCCAGCAGTGAGAAGGCGGGAGGGTACCAAGAGACCCAGTACTTC.